The sample holds a few counts of the clone carrying this TCR beta chain. The data were obtained in a study of blood T cells in healthy people across ages. A second PCR, run for roughly 7 to 11 cycles, used a sample-barcoded 5' primer plus a J-beta primer mix. TCRdb reprocessed the 5' RACE reads via MiXCR and lists one record per CDR3 protein. The data contain about 680,000 distinct CDR3 sequences, 45% to 50% of them singletons. Input material: blood. The TCR was taken from a woman aged 60 to 75 in good health.

The CDR3 loop reads CASSLGTMLVDTQYF. The CDR3 nucleotides are TGTGCCAGCAGCTTAGGAACAATGCTGGTAGATACGCAGTATTTT. V and J are TRBV13 and TRBJ2-3; D ambiguous. The germline V gene has CDR1 PRHDT and CDR2 FYEKMQ (reference sequence). The germline V and J ends were trimmed by 0 bases and 5 bases, with 12 bases remaining between them. The CDR3 covers 15 residues. The full variable domain, its missing parts supplied by reference TRBV13 and TRBJ2-3, is AAGVIQSPRHLIKEKRETATLKCYPIPRHDTVYWYQQGPGQDPQFLISFYEKMQSDKGSIPDRFSAQQFSDYHSELNMSSLELGDSALYFCASSLGTMLVDTQYFGPGTRLTVL.